Presented here are 20 T cell receptor beta chains from one specimen sequenced in a study of blood T cell repertoires in COVID-19. Some clones are missing from TCRdb's copy, which holds only in-frame ones; the method was immunoSEQ multiplex PCR. The data show about 82,000 clones, with over 80% seen just once and about a sixth held by the top ten. Specimen: peripheral blood. All receptors come from a man older than 75 with active or convalescent COVID-19.

This chain uses TRBV10-1 with TRBJ1-1, with D perhaps TRBD1 (5 bases). Germline CDR1 WNHNN, CDR2 SYGVQD (reference sequence). Trimming shortened V by 8 bases and J by 6 bases, and 16 bases separated the two germline ends. The CDR3 contains 13 residues. As DNA, the CDR3 is TGCGCCAGCGCGGCGGGGGGGAGTGCTGAAGCTTTCTTT. This encodes CASAAGGSAEAFF.

The V and J genes are TRBV20-1 and TRBJ2-1; 13 bases map to TRBD2. V lost 3 bases to trimming and J lost 5 bases; unmatched junction nucleotides: 7. The germline V gene encodes CDR1 DFQATT and CDR2 SNEGSKA (reference sequence). This CDR3 region has 16 residues. Here the CDR3 DNA reads TGCAGTGCTAGTAAACTAGCGGGGGGGAGAGACAATGAGCAGTTCTTC. It translates to CSASKLAGGRDNEQFF.

The V call is TRBV2, the J call TRBJ1-2; D perhaps matches TRBD1 (6 bases). Trimming left V 7 bases short and J 4 bases short, with 19 bases between. This CDR3 spans 15 amino acids. Germline V gene lookup returns CDR1 SNHLY and CDR2 FYNNEI. The CDR3 protein is CASTTVNQGTYGYTF. CDR3 bases: TGTGCCAGCACCACTGTCAATCAGGGGACCTATGGCTACACCTTC.

This chain connects TRBV6-6 to TRBJ1-1; D is perhaps TRBD1 (6 bases). Germline CDR1 and CDR2: MNHNY and SVGAGI (reference sequence). The CDR3 totals 14 residues. V lost 5 bases and J 2 bases, leaving 12 bases between the germline ends. This chain's CDR3 is CASSQPGQNTEAFF. Written as DNA, the CDR3 is TGTGCCAGCAGTCAACCGGGACAAAACACTGAAGCTTTCTTT.

The CDR3 DNA reads TGTGCCAGCAGTTACTCTAGCGGGCTGGGGGGTGAGCAGTTCTTC. It specifies CASSYSSGLGGEQFF. The genes are TRBV6-5 and TRBJ2-1, with 7 bases fitting TRBD2. The CDR3 contains 15 residues. Germline-derived CDR1 and CDR2 are MNHEY and SVGAGI. V trimming: 0 bases; J trimming: 9 bases; junction bases outside the gene matches: 8.

The V call is TRBV9, the J call TRBJ1-1, with TRBD1 matching 12 bases. This CDR3 spans 17 amino acids. Losses at the gene ends were 4 bases for V and 5 bases for J; bases not matched to a gene: 12. Per germline, CDR1 SGDLS and CDR2 YYNGEE. Here the CDR3 reads CASSPVRDRGRGTEAFF. CDR3 in DNA: TGTGCCAGCAGCCCGGTACGGGACAGGGGGCGAGGAACTGAAGCTTTCTTT.

This chain links TRBV11-2 with TRBJ2-7; the D gene is possibly TRBD1 (6 bases). The V gene's germline CDR1 is SGHAT and CDR2 FQNNGV. Trimming cost V 5 bases and J 0 bases, with 20 bases left between them. This CDR3 comprises 17 residues. The CDR3 region is CASSGGAGTSTSYEQYV. The CDR3 bases are TGTGCCAGCAGCGGGGGTGCCGGGACATCAACCTCCTACGAGCAGTACGTC.

As DNA, the CDR3 is TGTGCCACCAGTGATTTCCGCAAGACAGGGAGGAATAGTGAGCAGTTCTTC. The encoded protein is CATSDFRKTGRNSEQFF. The genes are TRBV24-1 and TRBJ2-1; perhaps TRBD1 as D (7 bases). In germline, CDR1 is KGHDR, CDR2 SFDVKD. Trimming shortened V by 1 base and J by 9 bases, and 21 bases separated the two germline ends. This CDR3 has 17 residues.

The chain is built from TRBV5-6 and TRBJ1-5; D is undetermined. Germline-derived CDR1 and CDR2 are SGHDT and YYEEEE. The CDR3 sequence is 13 residues long. V lost 5 bases, J lost 4 bases, and 10 bases lay in between. The DNA of the CDR3 is TGTGCCAGCAGTAGGACTGCAAATCAGCCCCAGCATTTT. Translating it yields CASSRTANQPQHF.

This clone was counted between two and nine times. This same CDR3 is encoded by further DNA sequences in the sample. This chain connects TRBV2 to TRBJ1-1, with D unresolved. The CDR3 is made up of 12 amino acids. Germline V gene data show CDR1 as SNHLY and CDR2 as FYNNEI. V lost 7 bases and J lost 1, with 7 bases in between. CDR3 sequence reads: CASTQENTEAFF. For the CDR3, the DNA is TGTGCCAGCACCCAGGAGAACACTGAAGCTTTCTTT.

The rearrangement joins TRBV24-1 to TRBJ2-2; tentative D call: TRBD1 (5 bases). The germline V and J ends were trimmed by 4 bases and 7 bases, with 12 bases remaining between them. The CDR3 is made up of 14 amino acids. The germline CDR1 and CDR2 sequences are KGHDR and SFDVKD. The CDR3 reads CATSDARGDGELFF. Written as DNA, the CDR3 is TGTGCCACCAGTGACGCTAGGGGTGACGGGGAGCTGTTTTTT.

V usage is TRBV10-2 and J usage is TRBJ1-5; 8 positions agree with TRBD1. Germline V gene lookup returns CDR1 WSHSY and CDR2 SAAADI. J lost 1 base, V lost 4 bases, and 9 bases had no gene match. The CDR3 is 17 amino acids. The CDR3 bases are TGCGCCAGCAGTGCATCAGACAGGGGATGGAGCAATCAGCCCCAGCATTTT. Its translation: CASSASDRGWSNQPQHF.

This clone was counted only a few times. J is TRBJ1-5 and V is TRBV7-8, with D possibly matching TRBD1 (5 bases). Germline V gives CDR1 SGHVS, CDR2 FQNEAQ. Trimming removed 2 bases from V and 0 bases from J, with 11 bases in between. The CDR3 is 16 amino acids. The DNA for the CDR3 is TGTGCCAGCAGCTTATTTGGCAGGGCTAGCAATCAGCCCCAGCATTTT. Its translation is CASSLFGRASNQPQHF.

This rearrangement joins TRBV2 to TRBJ2-1; TRBD2 agrees at 11 bases. Trimming took 6 bases from V and 7 from J; bases not matched to a gene: 11. The CDR3 covers 16 residues. The germline V gene encodes CDR1 SNHLY and CDR2 FYNNEI. CDR3 amino acids: CASSDLTSGSGNEQFF. DNA for the CDR3: TGTGCCAGCAGCGACCTTACTAGCGGGAGTGGAAATGAGCAGTTCTTC. Full variable domain (outside the CDR3, taken from reference TRBV2 and TRBJ2-1): EPEVTQTPSHQVTQMGQEVILRCVPISNHLYFYWYRQILGQKVEFLVSFYNNEISEKSEIFDDQFSVERPDGSNFTLKIRSTKLEDSAMYFCASSDLTSGSGNEQFFGPGTRLTVL.

V and J are TRBV5-1 and TRBJ2-4; the match to TRBD1 covers 9 bases. The CDR3 sequence is 16 residues long. Trimming at V came to 4 bases and at J to 6 bases, leaving 11 bases not matched to a gene. Germline CDR1 reads SGHRS; CDR2 reads YFSETQ. CDR3 coding DNA: TGCGCCAGCAGCGACCCCGGGACAGGGCCCGGAAACATTCAGTACTTC. Protein product: CASSDPGTGPGNIQYF. The whole variable domain, remainder taken from reference TRBV5-1 and TRBJ2-4, is KAGVTQTPRYLIKTRGQQVTLSCSPISGHRSVSWYQQTPGQGLQFLFEYFSETQRNKGNFPGRFSGRQFSNSRSEMNVSTLELGDSALYLCASSDPGTGPGNIQYFGAGTRLSVL.

The V and J genes are TRBV6-2 or TRBV6-3 and TRBJ2-7, with 13 bases fitting TRBD2. Germline loops: CDR1 MNHEY, CDR2 SVGEGT. CDR3 length: 18 amino acids. J lost 7 bases, V lost 4 bases, and 16 bases had no gene match. The CDR3 loop reads CASSSTGTSGTKWWEQYV. CDR3 DNA sequence: TGTGCCAGCAGTTCAACCGGGACTAGCGGGACAAAGTGGTGGGAGCAGTACGTC.

This clone was detected once. The chain is built from TRBV10-3 and TRBJ1-4, with TRBD1 as a possible D gene (5 bases). CDR1 and CDR2 (germline): ENHRY, SYGVKD. V lost 6 bases to trimming and J lost 4 bases, with 12 bases between them. The CDR3 contains 14 residues. CDR3 DNA sequence: TGTGCCATCAGCAGGAGCGGGGGTAATGAAAAACTGTTTTTT. This sequence encodes CAISRSGGNEKLFF.

This chain uses TRBV11-2 with TRBJ1-1; D possibly corresponds to TRBD1 (6 bases). The germline V gene has CDR1 SGHAT and CDR2 FQNNGV. Deletions cut 3 bases from V and 8 bases from J, with 16 bases between. The CDR3 totals 14 residues. The CDR3 nucleotides are TGTGCCAGCAGCTTTTTCCACAGGGTCACCGAAGCTTTCTTT. Translated: CASSFFHRVTEAFF.

The V and J genes are TRBV5-5 and TRBJ1-5; 7 bases are shared with TRBD1. Germline V gene data show CDR1 as SGHKS and CDR2 as YYEKEE (reference sequence). This CDR3 is built from 14 residues. Trimming took 4 bases from V and 6 from J; bases not matched to a gene: 7. The CDR3 nucleotides read TGTGCCAGCAGCCCGGGGGACAGAAGTCAGCCCCAGCATTTT. Amino acid sequence: CASSPGDRSQPQHF.

This clone came up once. The chain recombines TRBV2 with TRBJ1-1; weak D call: TRBD1 (6 bases). The CDR3 spans 12 residues. Trimming removed 6 bases from V and 5 bases from J, with 10 bases in between. The V gene's germline CDR1 is SNHLY and CDR2 FYNNEI. The DNA for the CDR3 is TGTGCCAGCAGCCGTGGACAGACTGAAGCTTTCTTT. As protein: CASSRGQTEAFF.